This entry features one T cell receptor beta chain sequence. Its specificity is not known. The V gene end was trimmed by 7 bases and the J gene end by 1 base; junction bases not matched to a gene: 8. CDR1 and CDR2 from the germline V gene are SGHRS and YFSETQ. The CDR3 runs to 16 residues. The sample belongs to a study of identical twins. Template switching introduced a universal primer site, and the cDNA bore unique molecular identifiers. TCRdb re-called the 5' RACE reads through MiXCR, storing one row per CDR3 protein. The sample shows hundreds of thousands of distinct CDR3 sequences, approximately 6.1% of them seen only once. Findings of the study overall: In monozygotic twins, models underestimated the sharing of out-of-frame TCR alpha. Out-of-frame beta chain sequences displayed weaker excess sharing between twins.

The sample was naive T cells sorted from blood. The chain has TRBV5-1 and TRBJ2-5; 12 bases map to TRBD2. The clonotype comes from a young man in good health. The CDR3 region is CASGSGLAGTQETQYF. DNA of the CDR3: TGCGCCAGCGGATCGGGACTAGCGGGTACCCAAGAGACCCAGTACTTC. Supplemented by reference TRBV5-1 and TRBJ2-5, the full variable domain reads KAGVTQTPRYLIKTRGQQVTLSCSPISGHRSVSWYQQTPGQGLQFLFEYFSETQRNKGNFPGRFSGRQFSNSRSEMNVSTLELGDSALYLCASGSGLAGTQETQYFGPGTRLLVL.